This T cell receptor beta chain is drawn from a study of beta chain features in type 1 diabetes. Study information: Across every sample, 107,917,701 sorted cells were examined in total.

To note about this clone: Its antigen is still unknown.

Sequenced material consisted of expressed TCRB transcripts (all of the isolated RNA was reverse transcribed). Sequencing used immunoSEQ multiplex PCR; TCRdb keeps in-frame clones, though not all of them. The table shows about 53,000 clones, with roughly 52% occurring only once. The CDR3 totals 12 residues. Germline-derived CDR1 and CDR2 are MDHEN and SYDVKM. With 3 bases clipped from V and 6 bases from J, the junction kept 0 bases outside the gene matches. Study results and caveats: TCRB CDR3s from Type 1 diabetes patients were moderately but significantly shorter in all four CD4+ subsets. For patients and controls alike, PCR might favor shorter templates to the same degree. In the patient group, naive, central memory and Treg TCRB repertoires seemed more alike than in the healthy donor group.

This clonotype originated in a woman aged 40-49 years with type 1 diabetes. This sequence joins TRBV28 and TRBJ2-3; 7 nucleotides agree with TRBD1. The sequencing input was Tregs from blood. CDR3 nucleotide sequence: TGTGCCAGCAGTTTGGACAGGGATACGCAGTATTTT. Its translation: CASSLDRDTQYF.